A single sample is the source of the 10 T cell receptor beta chains below, sequenced in a study of blood T cells in healthy people across ages. PCR was performed a second time for roughly 7 to 11 cycles using a sample-barcoded 5' primer and a J-beta primer mix. TCRdb reanalysed the 5' RACE reads using MiXCR and keeps one entry per CDR3 protein. Altogether 780,000 or so distinct CDR3 sequences are present, around half being singletons, with the ten largest covering under 50%. Source material: blood. These receptors were obtained from an elderly man in good health.

The table lists this clonotype with a few counts. This chain connects TRBV5-5 to TRBJ2-2; D is ambiguous. The ends were cut back, 0 bases at V and 7 bases at J, with 16 bases in the middle. CDR3 size: 16 residues. The germline V gene encodes CDR1 SGHKS and CDR2 YYEKEE (reference sequence). CDR3 bases: TGTGCCAGCAGCTTGGTGATGTTAGCAATGGACGGGGAGCTGTTTTTT. Residues: CASSLVMLAMDGELFF.

The gene calls are TRBV7-9 and TRBJ2-1; 11 nucleotides line up with TRBD2. Germline CDR1 reads SEHNR; CDR2 reads FQNEAQ (reference sequence). The CDR3 has 15 amino acids. V was clipped by 6 bases and J by 7 bases; unmatched bases: 8. CDR3 amino acids: CASRPGLAGINEQFF. The CDR3 nucleotides are TGTGCCAGCAGACCTGGACTAGCGGGTATTAATGAGCAGTTCTTC.

In DNA form, the CDR3 reads TGTGCCAGCAGCCAAGACTGGGACAGGGGGCCTGAAGCTTTCTTT. Protein product: CASSQDWDRGPEAFF. This chain joins TRBV3-1 and TRBJ1-1, with TRBD1 matching 12 bases. J gave up 6 bases and V 0 bases, and 2 bases lay outside the gene matches. CDR3 size: 15 residues. Looked up from germline, CDR1 is LGHDT and CDR2 is YNNKEL (reference sequence). Variable domain in full (rest from reference TRBV3-1 and TRBJ1-1): DTAVSQTPKYLVTQMGNDKSIKCEQNLGHDTMYWYKQDSKKFLKIMFSYNNKELIINETVPNRFSPKSPDKAHLNLHINSLELGDSAVYFCASSQDWDRGPEAFFGQGTRLTVV.

The chain joins TRBV12-3 or TRBV12-4 to TRBJ1-2; D remains ambiguous. V was clipped by 3 bases and J by 8 bases, with 22 bases between them. The CDR3 length is 16 residues. CDR3 DNA sequence: TGTGCCAGCAGTTTTGCTCCTGAACCCATGCGCTTCGGCTACACCTTC. This codes for CASSFAPEPMRFGYTF.

Here the CDR3 DNA reads TGTGCCAGCAGTCGGGGGGGATCCAATGAGCAGTTCTTC. Its protein product is CASSRGGSNEQFF. This chain joins TRBV28 and TRBJ2-1; 8 positions agree with TRBD2. Germline loops: CDR1 MDHEN, CDR2 SYDVKM. The CDR3 is 13 amino acids. V was pared by 5 bases and J by 6 bases, with 3 bases of the junction left unmatched. Complete variable domain (other parts from reference TRBV28 and TRBJ2-1): DVKVTQSSRYLVKRTGEKVFLECVQDMDHENMFWYRQDPGLGLRLIYFSYDVKMKEKGDIPEGYSVSREKKERFSLILESASTNQTSMYLCASSRGGSNEQFFGPGTRLTVL.

The V call is TRBV6-1, the J call TRBJ2-1, with 7 bases that match TRBD2. CDR3 length equals 18 residues. The junction had 16 bases not matched to a gene; V was cut back by 6 bases and J by 2 bases. Germline lookup yields CDR1 MNHNS and CDR2 SASEGT. In DNA, the CDR3 is TGTGCCAGCAGCCCTGCCCGTTGGGGGGAGGGCGCCTACAATGAGCAGTTCTTC. It translates to CASSPARWGEGAYNEQFF.

V usage is TRBV15 and J usage is TRBJ2-1; possibly TRBD1 for D (5 bases). CDR1 and CDR2 (germline): LNHNV, YYDKDF (reference sequence). V lost 3 bases and J lost 6, with 18 bases in between. The CDR3 contains 16 residues. CDR3 nucleotide sequence: TGTGCCACCAGCAGCTTAGGGGTCACTACGGGCAATGAGCAGTTCTTC. Residues: CATSSLGVTTGNEQFF.

This clonotype was detected a few times. CDR3 nucleotide sequence: TGTGCCAGCAGCCAAGTCGGGAGCCTTGTAGGGGAGCAGTACTTC. Translation: CASSQVGSLVGEQYF. This sequence joins TRBV3-1 and TRBJ2-5, with D possibly matching TRBD2 (6 bases). Trimming left V 1 base short and J 11 bases short, with 20 bases between. The V gene's germline CDR1 is LGHDT and CDR2 YNNKEL (reference sequence). The CDR3 is 15 residues long.

The chain couples TRBV7-9 to TRBJ1-1; perhaps TRBD1 as D (6 bases). V lost 7 bases and J lost 0, with 15 bases in between. This CDR3 has 15 amino acids. From germline, CDR1 is SEHNR and CDR2 FQNEAQ (reference sequence). The CDR3 DNA reads TGTGCCAGCACCACGGGACACTTAATGAACACTGAAGCTTTCTTT. This codes for CASTTGHLMNTEAFF.

V and J are TRBV21-1 and TRBJ2-1; the table's D call, TRBD2, has no DNA check behind it. TRBV21-1 is described as a pseudogene. This CDR3 contains 22 residues. CDR3 DNA: TGTGCCAGCAGCAAAGTCGGAGGTTTGGCCGCCGCGGGAGGAAGCTCCTACAATGAGCAGTTCTTC. Translation: CASSKVGGLAAAGGSSYNEQFF.